Shown below are 13 T cell receptor beta chains from a single sample sequenced in a study of T cells after yellow fever vaccination. In TCRdb, the 5' RACE reads were re-called with MiXCR into one record per CDR3 protein. The table has approximately 150,000 distinct CDR3 sequences, 6.2% seen once. The sample was CD4+ T cells sorted from PBMCs, taken on the day of the first yellow fever vaccination. These receptors came from a man aged 18 to 29 who received the YFV17D yellow fever vaccine.

This clonotype showed up many times. This chain joins TRBV11-2 and TRBJ1-2; D may be TRBD1 (6 bases). This CDR3 has 14 residues. Germline values: CDR1 SGHAT, CDR2 FQNNGV. The ends were cut back, 1 base at V and 7 bases at J, with 13 bases in the middle. The CDR3 region has the DNA TGTGCCAGCAGCTTAGTCCCAGGGGATGGTGGCTACACCTTC. Its protein is CASSLVPGDGGYTF.

This clonotype was counted ten times or more. The V gene is TRBV7-9, the J gene TRBJ2-4; D perhaps matches TRBD2 (5 bases). V was shortened by 1 base and J by 0 bases, with 10 bases between the two germline ends. Germline V gene data show CDR1 as SEHNR and CDR2 as FQNEAQ (reference sequence). This CDR3 is built from 16 residues. CDR3 sequence (DNA): TGTGCCAGCAGCTTAGGGAGGACCATAGCCAAAAACATTCAGTACTTC. Translating it yields CASSLGRTIAKNIQYF.

The gene calls are TRBV20-1 and TRBJ2-2; TRBD1 aligns across 10 bases. V shed 0 bases, J shed 6 bases, and the junction held 1 base outside the gene matches. From germline, CDR1 is DFQATT and CDR2 SNEGSKA (reference sequence). CDR3 length: 14 amino acids. The CDR3 region has the DNA TGCAGTGCTAGAGAGGACAGGGGGGCCGGGGAGCTGTTTTTT. Residues: CSAREDRGAGELFF.

This clonotype occurred many times. The chain couples TRBV5-1 to TRBJ2-1; no definite D call. V lost 3 bases, J lost 10 bases, and 14 bases lay in between. The CDR3 runs to 13 residues. From germline, CDR1 is SGHRS and CDR2 YFSETQ. CDR3 coding DNA: TGCGCCAGCAGCTCCAATCCAATAGGGGAGCAGTTCTTC. This codes for CASSSNPIGEQFF. Combining the CDR3 with reference TRBV5-1 and TRBJ2-1 gives the whole variable domain KAGVTQTPRYLIKTRGQQVTLSCSPISGHRSVSWYQQTPGQGLQFLFEYFSETQRNKGNFPGRFSGRQFSNSRSEMNVSTLELGDSALYLCASSSNPIGEQFFGPGTRLTVL.

Points on this clonotype: This may arise from a read error, as a much more abundant clone is one base away. This chain connects TRBV29-1 to TRBJ2-7; no clear D. Trimming stripped 5 bases from V and 0 bases from J, with 8 bases between. Germline CDR1 reads SQVTM; CDR2 reads ANQGSEA. The CDR3 contains 12 residues. CDR3 sequence (DNA): TGCAGCGTTCTGACGAGCTCCTACGAGCAGTACTTC. This sequence encodes CSVLTSSYEQYF.

The chain links TRBV20-1 to TRBJ2-3, with D possibly TRBD2 on 6 matching bases. The germline V gene has CDR1 DFQATT and CDR2 SNEGSKA (reference sequence). The CDR3 has 14 amino acids. Trimming shortened V by 4 bases and J by 5 bases, and 16 bases separated the two germline ends. CDR3 residues: CSAIRDFALDTQYF. In DNA, the CDR3 is TGCAGTGCTATCCGGGACTTTGCTCTAGATACGCAGTATTTT.

This clonotype has at least ten counts. This sequence joins TRBV7-9 and TRBJ1-1; no clear D gene. The V and J ends lost 2 bases and 3 bases respectively, with 10 bases between them. Germline V lookup: CDR1 SEHNR, CDR2 FQNEAQ (reference sequence). The CDR3 consists of 14 residues. Here the CDR3 DNA reads TGTGCCAGCAGCTTACTGGAAGAGGACACTGAAGCTTTCTTT. It specifies CASSLLEEDTEAFF.

This clonotype was observed many times. The V call is TRBV7-2, the J call TRBJ2-6, with a tentative D call TRBD2 (5 bases). The CDR3 totals 15 residues. Germline values: CDR1 SGHTA, CDR2 FQGNSA. Trimming cost V 2 bases and J 2 bases, with 7 bases left between them. The CDR3 is CASSLLGAGANVLTF. CDR3 nucleotide sequence: TGTGCCAGCAGCTTATTGGGAGCTGGGGCCAACGTCCTGACTTTC.

This clonotype was seen more than once but under ten times. The J gene is TRBJ2-3, the V gene TRBV10-3; 11 bases are shared with TRBD2. This CDR3 region has 19 residues. Trimming cost V 4 bases and J 2 bases; bases outside gene matches: 14. Germline V CDR1 and CDR2: ENHRY, SYGVKD. CDR3 loop: CAISAPSTTGLAATDTQYF. The DNA of the CDR3 is TGTGCCATCAGTGCCCCCTCCACTACGGGACTAGCGGCCACAGATACGCAGTATTTT.

The rearrangement uses TRBV5-4 and TRBJ2-5; a weak D match, TRBD2 (5 bases). The CDR3 sequence is 15 residues long. Trimming took off 3 bases at V and 0 bases at J, with 12 bases between the two ends. From germline, CDR1 is SGHNT and CDR2 YYREEE (reference sequence). This CDR3 is CASSSGIQNQETQYF. In nucleotides, the CDR3 is TGTGCCAGCAGCTCCGGGATCCAGAACCAAGAGACCCAGTACTTC.

The sample holds many counts of this clonotype. The rearrangement joins TRBV5-1 to TRBJ2-7; D is possibly TRBD1 (5 bases). Germline V gene lookup returns CDR1 SGHRS and CDR2 YFSETQ. The CDR3 spans 16 residues. V lost 3 bases, J lost 2 bases, and 18 bases lay in between. This CDR3 is CASSSLETGPPYEQYF. Written as DNA, the CDR3 is TGCGCCAGCAGCTCGCTGGAAACAGGACCACCCTACGAGCAGTACTTC. Full variable domain (missing parts from reference TRBV5-1 and TRBJ2-7): KAGVTQTPRYLIKTRGQQVTLSCSPISGHRSVSWYQQTPGQGLQFLFEYFSETQRNKGNFPGRFSGRQFSNSRSEMNVSTLELGDSALYLCASSSLETGPPYEQYFGPGTRLTVT.

Points on this clonotype: A much bigger clone sits one base away, suggesting this may be a read error. Here the CDR3 reads CSVGSGYGYTF. CDR3 nucleotide sequence: TGCAGCGTGGGGTCAGGCTATGGCTACACCTTC. V usage is TRBV29-1 and J usage is TRBJ1-2; no clear D. Germline CDR1 reads SQVTM; CDR2 reads ANQGSEA. V was shortened by 6 bases and J by 4 bases, with 9 bases between the two germline ends. This CDR3 has 11 amino acids.

The V gene is TRBV4-1, the J gene TRBJ2-3; D gene unclear. The CDR3 runs to 13 residues. V lost 4 bases, J lost 6 bases, and 11 bases lay in between. Germline V gene sequence: CDR1 MGHRA, CDR2 YSYEKL. CDR3 sequence (DNA): TGCGCCAGCAGCCTACTCATGGGGGATACGCAGTATTTT. The encoded protein is CASSLLMGDTQYF.